One and the same sample provided the 10 T cell receptor beta chains below, sequenced in a study of blood T cell repertoires in COVID-19. Here immunoSEQ multiplex PCR was the method, and the copy in TCRdb shows in-frame clones only, minus some. The repertoire holds 180,000 or so clones, with roughly four fifths as singletons. The source material was peripheral blood. The receptors were sampled from a human donor with acute or convalescent COVID-19. The donor label of this sample is uncertain.

The rearrangement links TRBV7-2 to TRBJ1-1; 8 bases line up with TRBD1. J was trimmed by 4 bases and V by 2 bases; bases with no gene match: 6. There are 15 residues in the CDR3. Germline V gene sequence: CDR1 SGHTA, CDR2 FQGNSA. CDR3 in amino acids: CASSLMSQGGTEAFF. In DNA, the CDR3 is TGTGCCAGCAGCTTAATGTCACAGGGGGGCACTGAAGCTTTCTTT.

The gene calls are TRBV30 and TRBJ2-1; D possibly corresponds to TRBD2 (6 bases). CDR1 is GTSNPN and CDR2 is SVGIG in the germline V gene (reference sequence). Trimming removed 3 bases from V and 6 bases from J, with 9 bases in between. The CDR3 consists of 12 residues. In nucleotides, the CDR3 is TGTGCCTGGAGCCGGACTATCAATGAGCAGTTCTTC. It is translated as CAWSRTINEQFF.

The table lists this clone with many counts. V is TRBV9 and J is TRBJ2-1; 8 nucleotides match TRBD2. This CDR3 has 16 amino acids. V trimming: 1 base; J trimming: 1 base; junction bases outside the gene matches: 4. CDR1 SGDLS and CDR2 YYNGEE come from the germline V gene. CDR3 coding DNA: TGTGCCAGCAGCGTAAACGGGAGGGGGTCCTACAATGAGCAGTTCTTC. Translated, it gives CASSVNGRGSYNEQFF.

The chain has TRBV5-1 and TRBJ2-3; D unclear. The germline V gene encodes CDR1 SGHRS and CDR2 YFSETQ. The ends were cut back, 7 bases at V and 5 bases at J, with 11 bases in the middle. The CDR3 loop spans 12 amino acids. In DNA, the CDR3 is TGCGCCAGCTATGGGCCCGAAGATACGCAGTATTTT. Translation: CASYGPEDTQYF.

The chain is built from TRBV29-1 and TRBJ1-5; D is perhaps TRBD1 (5 bases). The germline V and J ends were trimmed by 4 bases and 2 bases, with 9 bases remaining between them. CDR3 length: 13 residues. Germline-derived CDR1 and CDR2 are SQVTM and ANQGSEA. The CDR3 DNA is TGCAGCGTTGCTTCGGGGGGCAATCAGCCCCAGCATTTT. Its translation: CSVASGGNQPQHF. Full variable domain (rest looked up from reference TRBV29-1 and TRBJ1-5): SAVISQKPSRDICQRGTSLTIQCQVDSQVTMMFWYRQQPGQSLTLIATANQGSEATYESGFVIDKFPISRPNLTFSTLTVSNMSPEDSSIYLCSVASGGNQPQHFGDGTRLSIL.

This chain connects TRBV19 to TRBJ2-6, with D possibly being TRBD1 (6 bases). The V end lost 6 bases, the J end lost 3 bases, and 12 bases lay between the germline ends. The germline CDR1 and CDR2 sequences are LNHDA and SQIVND (reference sequence). The CDR3 totals 15 residues. The CDR3: CASSSTGVGANVLTF. The CDR3 DNA reads TGTGCCAGTAGCTCGACAGGAGTTGGGGCCAACGTCCTGACTTTC. The full variable domain, completed using reference TRBV19 and TRBJ2-6, is DGGITQSPKYLFRKEGQNVTLSCEQNLNHDAMYWYRQDPGQGLRLIYYSQIVNDFQKGDIAEGYSVSREKKESFPLTVTSAQKNPTAFYLCASSSTGVGANVLTFGAGSRLTVL.

This clone was counted a single time. The V and J genes are TRBV24-1 and TRBJ2-4; possible D gene TRBD1, 6 bases. CDR3 length equals 15 residues. The V and J ends lost 2 bases and 7 bases respectively, with 14 bases between them. Germline V gives CDR1 KGHDR, CDR2 SFDVKD. The CDR3 nucleotides read TGTGCCACCAGTGATTCTAGACGGACAGACAACATTCAGTACTTC. Translation gives CATSDSRRTDNIQYF.

The V gene is TRBV18, the J gene TRBJ1-5, with 7 bases identical to TRBD1. This CDR3 spans 16 amino acids. Trimming at V came to 3 bases and at J to 1 base, leaving 6 bases not matched to a gene. CDR1 is KGHSH, CDR2 LQKENI, per germline. Here the CDR3 reads CASSPRQGLSNQPQHF. CDR3 coding DNA: TGTGCCAGCTCACCTCGACAGGGTCTCAGCAATCAGCCCCAGCATTTT.

Of note for this clone: The sample has other DNA sequences that encode this CDR3 too. The chain combines TRBV5-1 with TRBJ1-4, with D tentatively TRBD1 (6 bases). Germline CDR1 reads SGHRS; CDR2 reads YFSETQ. Trimming left V 4 bases short and J 0 bases short, with 10 bases between. This CDR3 is 15 amino acids long. The CDR3 nucleotides read TGCGCCAGCAGCCGAACAGGGACAACTAATGAAAAACTGTTTTTT. Amino acids: CASSRTGTTNEKLFF.

This chain connects TRBV7-2 to TRBJ1-6; tentatively, D is TRBD1 (6 bases). The CDR3 has 14 amino acids. Trimming pared 5 bases from V and 8 bases from J, leaving 13 bases between. Germline lookup yields CDR1 SGHTA and CDR2 FQGNSA. CDR3 in DNA: TGTGCCAGCAGCGGGGCGGGGGCCGATTCACCCCTCCACTTT. It codes for CASSGAGADSPLHF.